This T cell receptor (beta chain) originates from a study of T cell repertoires in cytomegalovirus infection. Study overall: Newly reported HLA-C-restricted and thoroughly characterized HLA-B-restricted CMV epitopes were employed. A matching HLA type, together with CMV infection, was signaled by public TCR beta signatures.

Regarding this clonotype: Its antigen is as yet unknown.

Overall study results and limits: Cumulative public TCR beta family frequency identified carriers of CMV plus the relevant HLA. The ex vivo response was dominated by HLA-C-restricted CMV-specific TCR beta clonotypes.

TCRdb re-derived calls from the reads in MiXCR, one entry per CDR3 protein. The sample lists 20,000 to 30,000 distinct CDR3 sequences, approximately 24% occurring once. Sequenced here: CD8+ T cells from cultured PBMCs, sampled from culture after CMV antigen stimulation. The receptor was isolated from a human donor in good health (CMV status not recorded). Some clones in this sample may be carry-over from other donors' samples.

CDR3 in DNA: TGTGCCAGCAGCTCTACGACGCTAGGGGCAGGGCCTGAAGCTTTCTTT. This translates into CASSSTTLGAGPEAFF. The chain employs TRBV7-9 and TRBJ1-1; a possible D gene is TRBD1 (5 bases). The V and J ends lost 4 bases and 6 bases respectively, with 21 bases between them. The CDR3 is made up of 16 amino acids. CDR1 is SEHNR and CDR2 is FQNEAQ in the germline V gene (reference sequence).